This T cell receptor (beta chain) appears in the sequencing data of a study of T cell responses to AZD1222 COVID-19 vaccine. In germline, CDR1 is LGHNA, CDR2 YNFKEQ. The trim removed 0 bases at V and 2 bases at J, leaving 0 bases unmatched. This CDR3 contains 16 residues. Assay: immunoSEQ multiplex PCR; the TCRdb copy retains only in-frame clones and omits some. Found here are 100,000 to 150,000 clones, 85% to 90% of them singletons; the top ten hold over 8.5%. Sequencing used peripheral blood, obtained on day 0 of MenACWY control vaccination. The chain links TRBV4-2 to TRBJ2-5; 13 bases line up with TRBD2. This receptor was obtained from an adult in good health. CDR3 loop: CASSQELAGGQETQYF. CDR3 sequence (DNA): TGTGCCAGCAGCCAAGAACTAGCGGGAGGGCAAGAGACCCAGTACTTC.